One sample yielded the 25 T cell receptor beta chains listed below, sequenced in a study of blood T cell repertoires in COVID-19. Sequencing used immunoSEQ multiplex PCR; TCRdb keeps in-frame clones, though not all of them. The sample includes a few hundred thousand clones, under 90% of them seen just once. Sequences were obtained from peripheral blood. These receptors all come from a woman of 80 years or more with acute or convalescent COVID-19.

Only a few counts were recorded for this clone. The chain links TRBV18 to TRBJ2-3; a weak D match, TRBD1 (6 bases). Per germline, CDR1 KGHSH and CDR2 LQKENI. The CDR3 covers 13 residues. The V end was cut by 3 bases, the J end by 7 bases, with 11 bases between. The CDR3, as DNA: TGTGCCAGCTCACCCGACACAGGGAATACGCAGTATTTT. Translation gives CASSPDTGNTQYF.

The chain recombines TRBV4-1 with TRBJ1-1, with 9 nucleotides matching TRBD1. The CDR3 is made up of 14 amino acids. Germline V gene lookup returns CDR1 MGHRA and CDR2 YSYEKL. V lost 4 bases and J lost 2; bases outside the gene matches: 2. This chain's CDR3 is CASSRDRANTEAFF. CDR3 nucleotide sequence: TGCGCCAGCAGCCGGGACAGGGCTAACACTGAAGCTTTCTTT.

The chain carries TRBV28 and TRBJ2-5, with 7 bases lining up with TRBD2. The J segment lost 4 bases and the V segment lost 6 bases, leaving 8 bases of the junction unmatched. In germline, CDR1 is MDHEN, CDR2 SYDVKM. This CDR3 region has 14 residues. The CDR3 bases are TGTGCCAGCAGCTCCCTGGGGGGGGGAGAGACCCAGTACTTC. The encoded protein is CASSSLGGGETQYF.

The chain uses TRBV4-3 and TRBJ1-6, with D maybe TRBD1 (5 bases). Germline CDR1 is LGHNA and CDR2 is YSLEER. This CDR3 region has 16 residues. The V and J ends lost 4 bases and 6 bases respectively, with 16 bases between them. The CDR3 DNA reads as TGCGCCAGCAGCCGAAACCGGGACTGGAGTAATTCACCCCTCCACTTT. Protein product: CASSRNRDWSNSPLHF.

The chain carries TRBV24-1 and TRBJ2-3; 9 positions agree with TRBD2. This CDR3 is built from 15 residues. Germline-derived CDR1 and CDR2 are KGHDR and SFDVKD. Trimming at V came to 4 bases and at J to 1 base, leaving 2 bases not matched to a gene. The CDR3 nucleotides are TGTGCCACCAGTGACCGGACTAGCGGCACAGATACGCAGTATTTT. Its translation is CATSDRTSGTDTQYF.

This clone was seen a few times. The chain combines TRBV7-3 with TRBJ2-2, with D uncertain. The germline V gene encodes CDR1 SGHTA and CDR2 FQGTGA. The CDR3 has 14 residues. V was trimmed by 5 bases and J by 1 base, leaving 8 bases between them. CDR3 sequence reads: CASSRRQNTGELFF. The CDR3 DNA reads TGTGCCAGCAGCCGAAGACAGAACACCGGGGAGCTGTTTTTT.

This clone was observed a handful of times. The chain uses TRBV3-1 (or the pseudogene TRBV3-2) and TRBJ1-2; the D is unclear. There are 15 residues in the CDR3. From germline, CDR1 is LGHDT and CDR2 YNNKEL (reference sequence). The V and J ends lost 4 bases and 2 bases respectively, with 14 bases between them. The CDR3 nucleotides are TGTGCCAGCAGCCCCCGCCTACGCGCCAACTATGGCTACACCTTC. It specifies CASSPRLRANYGYTF.

The chain has TRBV27 and TRBJ2-5; D is possibly TRBD1 (6 bases). Germline values: CDR1 MNHEY, CDR2 SMNVEV (reference sequence). This CDR3 contains 15 residues. V was clipped by 5 bases and J by 9 bases, with 22 bases between them. CDR3 DNA: TGTGCCAGCAGTAAGACAACAGGGAGCCCGGAGGCCCAGTACTTC. It is translated as CASSKTTGSPEAQYF.

The chain is built from TRBV11-1 and TRBJ2-3; possible D gene TRBD1, 6 bases. V was shortened by 3 bases and J by 6 bases, with 10 bases between the two germline ends. Germline V CDR1 and CDR2: SGHAT, FQDESV (reference sequence). The CDR3 covers 13 residues. The CDR3 protein is CASSFPGADTQYF. The CDR3 DNA reads as TGTGCCAGCAGCTTTCCAGGGGCCGATACGCAGTATTTT.

The rearrangement joins TRBV6-5 to TRBJ1-1; weak D call: TRBD1 (6 bases). This CDR3 has 14 amino acids. Germline-derived CDR1 and CDR2 are MNHEY and SVGAGI. Trimming removed 4 bases at V and 0 bases at J, with 9 bases between. DNA of the CDR3: TGTGCCAGCAGTTTATCAGGGGTGAACACTGAAGCTTTCTTT. The encoded protein is CASSLSGVNTEAFF.

The genes are TRBV19 and TRBJ2-3; 8 positions agree with TRBD1. The CDR3 is made up of 16 amino acids. The trim removed 6 bases at V and 2 bases at J, leaving 10 bases unmatched. The germline gives CDR1 LNHDA, CDR2 SQIVND (reference sequence). The CDR3 nucleotides read TGTGCCAGTAGCACCCGAGCAGGGGGCTTCACAGATACGCAGTATTTT. Translation gives CASSTRAGGFTDTQYF.

As concerns this clone: The identical CDR3 is also encoded by other nucleotide sequences in the sample. The chain links TRBV19 to TRBJ1-5; no reliable D call. The V end was cut by 2 bases, the J end by 3 bases, with 8 bases between. CDR1 and CDR2 (germline): LNHDA, SQIVND (reference sequence). CDR3 length equals 14 residues. The CDR3 sequence is CASSIRGHNQPQHF. In DNA, the CDR3 is TGTGCCAGTAGTATAAGAGGGCACAATCAGCCCCAGCATTTT.

This clone was picked up one time. The gene calls are TRBV5-5 and TRBJ2-5; 9 bases are a match to TRBD1. This CDR3 spans 18 amino acids. Trimming at V came to 0 bases and at J to 5 bases, leaving 14 bases not matched to a gene. Per germline, CDR1 SGHKS and CDR2 YYEKEE (reference sequence). The DNA for the CDR3 is TGTGCCAGCAGCTTGGCCATCATATGGGACAGGGTTCGGGAGACCCAGTACTTC. It translates to CASSLAIIWDRVRETQYF.

As for this clone: The junction shows a germline mismatch at one end, possibly a read error. The V gene is TRBV12-5, the J gene TRBJ1-5, with TRBD1 matching 7 bases. CDR1 and CDR2 from the germline V gene are LGHNT and FRNRAP. The length of the CDR3 is 13 residues. This CDR3 is CASGLDTGDRQSF. CDR3 sequence (DNA): TGTGCTAGTGGTTTGGACACAGGGGACCGCCAGTCTTTT. Full variable domain (remainder filled in from reference TRBV12-5 and TRBJ1-5): DARVTQTPRHKVTEMGQEVTMRCQPILGHNTVFWYRQTMMQGLELLAYFRNRAPLDDSGMPKDRFSAEMPDATLATLKIQPSEPRDSAVYFCASGLDTGDRQSFGDGTRLSIL.

This sequence joins TRBV29-1 and TRBJ1-1; a possible D gene is TRBD1 (5 bases). Germline assignment: CDR1 SQVTM and CDR2 ANQGSEA. V was cut by 2 bases and J by 1 base, with 8 bases left in between. The CDR3 spans 13 residues. Written as DNA, the CDR3 is TGCAGCGTTGAATCCGGGGGGAACACTGAAGCTTTCTTT. Its translation is CSVESGGNTEAFF.

The gene calls are TRBV7-2 and TRBJ1-3; no reliable D call. Trimming took off 3 bases at V and 0 bases at J, with 9 bases between the two ends. This CDR3 is 15 amino acids long. CDR1 and CDR2 from the germline V gene are SGHTA and FQGNSA. CDR3 sequence (DNA): TGTGCCAGCAGCTTTGCATCCGGCTCTGGAAACACCATATATTTT. It codes for CASSFASGSGNTIYF.

The chain has TRBV11-3 and TRBJ2-5, with a tentative D call TRBD2 (5 bases). V dropped 2 bases and J dropped 5 bases, with 12 bases sitting between them. Germline V gene lookup returns CDR1 SGHNT and CDR2 YENEEA. The CDR3 length is 14 residues. The CDR3 protein is CASSLTTSAETQYF. CDR3 in DNA: TGTGCCAGCAGCTTAACTACTAGTGCGGAGACCCAGTACTTC.

The rearrangement uses TRBV10-2 and TRBJ2-1, with TRBD1 as a possible D gene (5 bases). V was trimmed by 8 bases and J by 4 bases, leaving 15 bases between them. This CDR3 is built from 14 residues. From germline, CDR1 is WSHSY and CDR2 SAAADI. The CDR3 here is CASGWTPWYNEQFF. CDR3 in DNA: TGCGCCAGCGGATGGACACCTTGGTACAATGAGCAGTTCTTC.

The gene calls are TRBV6-5 and TRBJ2-5; no clear D. This CDR3 region has 11 residues. V was cut by 8 bases and J by 2 bases, with 6 bases left in between. Germline-derived CDR1 and CDR2 are MNHEY and SVGAGI. CDR3 coding DNA: TGTGCCAGCGCGGCACAAGAGACCCAGTACTTC. Its protein product is CASAAQETQYF.

V is TRBV11-3 and J is TRBJ2-1; 8 bases agree with TRBD2. CDR3 length equals 15 residues. The germline CDR1 and CDR2 sequences are SGHNT and YENEEA. V trimming: 5 bases; J trimming: 8 bases; junction bases outside the gene matches: 11. CDR3 region: CASSRGGQASDEQFF. The DNA for the CDR3 is TGTGCCAGCAGCCGGGGGGGGCAGGCAAGCGATGAGCAGTTCTTC.

This clone appeared a single time. V is TRBV10-3 and J is TRBJ1-6; 7 bases align to TRBD1. This CDR3 spans 16 amino acids. CDR1 and CDR2 (germline): ENHRY, SYGVKD. The ends lost 8 bases at V and 0 bases at J; junction bases unmatched: 7. CDR3 coding DNA: TGTGCCATCGGGGACAGTCGAACCTCCTATAATTCACCCCTCCACTTT. The encoded protein is CAIGDSRTSYNSPLHF.

This clone has ten or more counts. This rearrangement joins TRBV19 to TRBJ1-5; D uncertain. The CDR3 covers 14 residues. The V gene's germline CDR1 is LNHDA and CDR2 SQIVND (reference sequence). V lost 5 bases, J lost 3 bases, and 11 bases lay in between. CDR3 protein: CASSPSLPNQPQHF. The CDR3 DNA follows: TGTGCCAGTAGTCCTTCACTGCCCAATCAGCCCCAGCATTTT.

This clone appeared a single time. The V gene is TRBV6-5, the J gene TRBJ1-1; D might be TRBD1 (6 bases). With 5 bases removed from V and 1 base from J, the gap between germline ends came to 11 bases. This CDR3 spans 14 amino acids. The V gene's germline CDR1 is MNHEY and CDR2 SVGAGI. The DNA of the CDR3 is TGTGCCAGCAGTCCCAGGGGCTGGAACACTGAAGCTTTCTTT. Translating it yields CASSPRGWNTEAFF.

This clone has a handful of counts. This chain connects TRBV6-1 to TRBJ1-5; tentatively, D is TRBD1 (5 bases). The CDR3 covers 14 residues. Germline V gene data show CDR1 as MNHNS and CDR2 as SASEGT. V dropped 2 bases and J dropped 7 bases, with 12 bases sitting between them. CDR3 protein: CASSEMGGGQPQHF. The CDR3 DNA reads TGTGCCAGCAGTGAAATGGGGGGAGGGCAGCCCCAGCATTTT.

The genes are TRBV6-6 and TRBJ2-3, with D possibly matching TRBD1 (6 bases). V was shortened by 2 bases and J by 2 bases, with 11 bases between the two germline ends. Germline loops: CDR1 MNHNY, CDR2 SVGAGI (reference sequence). The CDR3 has 15 residues. CDR3 protein: CASSYGAGATDTQYF. CDR3 coding DNA: TGTGCCAGCAGTTACGGGGCAGGGGCCACAGATACGCAGTATTTT.